This note documents a single T cell receptor beta chain sequence. Its antigen remains unknown. V lost 1 base and J lost 2, with 5 bases in between. The CDR3 sequence is 13 residues long. TCRbeta library preparation incorporated unique molecular identifiers. MiXCR was run by TCRdb on the PCR reads, yielding one entry per CDR3 protein. The top ten hold approximately 39% of the sample, which has 500,000 to 750,000 distinct CDR3 sequences, over 20% seen once. The sample belongs to a study of T-cell reconstitution after alpha-beta-depleted transplantation in children. General study points: T-cell counts and diversity at one year following transplant were attributed mainly to newly produced T cells. From surviving recipient T cells and thymic progenitors came the high day-60 TCRbeta diversity observed in some patients. Several hundred graft clones that had expanded were reportedly the source of alpha-beta T cells about two months after transplant.

Sequences were derived from PBMCs, sampled before TCRalphabeta/CD19-depleted stem cell transplant. The source of this sequence is a boy in the first two years of life with Wiskott-Aldrich syndrome, due to receive a stem cell transplant. This rearrangement joins TRBV12-3 or TRBV12-4 to TRBJ2-5; no clear D. This chain's CDR3 is CASSLDTQETQYF. The DNA for the CDR3 is TGTGCCAGCAGTTTAGACACGCAAGAGACCCAGTACTTC.